The 23 T cell receptor beta chains below were found in one sample sequenced in a study of shared T cell receptors in the human thymus. Assay used: immunoSEQ multiplex PCR; TCRdb lists only in-frame clones, some missing. Here the sample spans approximately 760,000 clones, roughly 88% being singletons. The data were also submitted as part of a second study, on human thymus T cells.

Sample: thymocytes. The receptor set was obtained from a girl under three years old with a congenital heart defect.

The rearrangement uses TRBV4-3 and TRBJ2-3; D not resolved. Per the germline V gene, CDR1 is LGHNA and CDR2 is YSLEER. The CDR3 is 13 residues long. Trimming removed 4 bases from V and 4 bases from J, with 9 bases in between. Here the CDR3 DNA reads TGCGCCAGCAGCCGCTATCGCCCAGATACGCAGTATTTT. This codes for CASSRYRPDTQYF.

This clone was seen once. The rearrangement uses TRBV6-1 and TRBJ1-2; D perhaps matches TRBD1 (6 bases). Deletions cut 5 bases from V and 4 bases from J, with 14 bases between. CDR3 length equals 14 residues. Germline CDR1 is MNHNS and CDR2 is SASEGT. In nucleotides, the CDR3 is TGTGCCAGCAGTCCAGGGGAGTGGGTCTATGGCTACACCTTC. This translates into CASSPGEWVYGYTF.

The rearrangement uses TRBV11-3 and TRBJ1-3; 9 bases match TRBD1. The V segment lost 5 bases and the J segment 7 bases; nucleotides outside the gene matches: 3. CDR3 length equals 13 residues. Germline assignment: CDR1 SGHNT and CDR2 YENEEA. The DNA of the CDR3 is TGTGCCAGCAGCCCTGACAGGGGGAACACCATATATTTT. Protein: CASSPDRGNTIYF.

Comment on this clone: Compared with germline, one end of the junction differs, possibly owing to a read error. This sequence joins TRBV7-4 and TRBJ1-2, with a weak D call TRBD1 (5 bases). The V gene's germline CDR1 is SGHVT and CDR2 SQSDAQ. The CDR3 runs to 14 residues. CDR3 in amino acids: CASSLWAGFNGHTF. DNA of the CDR3: TGTGCCAGCAGCTTATGGGCAGGGTTTAATGGCCACACCTTC.

The chain uses TRBV5-1 and TRBJ2-5, with 8 bases matching TRBD1. The CDR3 is made up of 13 amino acids. Germline V gene lookup returns CDR1 SGHRS and CDR2 YFSETQ. The V gene end was trimmed by 4 bases and the J gene end by 7 bases; junction bases not matched to a gene: 6. CDR3 in amino acids: CASSPDRAGTQYF. In nucleotides, the CDR3 is TGCGCCAGCAGCCCGGACAGGGCGGGGACCCAGTACTTC.

The chain carries TRBV10-3 and TRBJ1-5; D gene ambiguous. With 10 bases removed from V and 7 bases from J, the gap between germline ends came to 11 bases. CDR1 is ENHRY, CDR2 SYGVKD, per germline. This CDR3 is built from 11 residues. Here the CDR3 reads CANEGSQPQHF. The CDR3 nucleotides read TGTGCCAACGAGGGTAGCCAGCCCCAGCATTTT.

V and J are TRBV5-1 and TRBJ1-1; D perhaps matches TRBD1 (6 bases). The V and J ends lost 6 bases and 4 bases respectively, with 19 bases between them. Germline assignment: CDR1 SGHRS and CDR2 YFSETQ. The CDR3 consists of 15 residues. The CDR3 DNA reads as TGCGCCAGCACCTACGGACAGCCCAATACCACTGAAGCTTTCTTT. It is translated as CASTYGQPNTTEAFF.

This chain uses TRBV7-2 with TRBJ1-2; 8 nucleotides match TRBD1. This CDR3 is built from 16 residues. Trimming took 7 bases from V and 4 from J; bases not matched to a gene: 14. Germline CDR1 SGHTA, CDR2 FQGNSA. The CDR3 DNA reads TGTGCCAGCACCCCCCGTCCAGGGGGCTGGGGCTATGGCTACACCTTC. It encodes CASTPRPGGWGYGYTF. Full variable domain (missing parts from reference TRBV7-2 and TRBJ1-2): GAGVSQSPSNKVTEKGKDVELRCDPISGHTALYWYRQSLGQGLEFLIYFQGNSAPDKSGLPSDRFSAERTGGSVSTLTIQRTQQEDSAVYLCASTPRPGGWGYGYTFGSGTRLTVV.

This sequence joins TRBV10-2 and TRBJ2-7, with 13 bases fitting TRBD2. Germline-derived CDR1 and CDR2 are WSHSY and SAAADI. The CDR3 length is 17 residues. Trimming at V came to 6 bases and at J to 3 bases, leaving 11 bases not matched to a gene. CDR3 residues: CASSETSGGLLYYEQYF. The DNA of the CDR3 is TGCGCCAGCAGCGAGACTAGCGGGGGGTTACTCTACTACGAGCAGTACTTC.

The DNA for the CDR3 is TGTGCCAGTAGTTTAGGTTGGGCACGGGGTCTACAAGAGACCCAGTACTTC. Amino acids: CASSLGWARGLQETQYF. The chain links TRBV19 to TRBJ2-5; D possibly corresponds to TRBD2 (5 bases). CDR1 and CDR2 (germline): LNHDA, SQIVND (reference sequence). There are 17 residues in the CDR3. V lost 5 bases and J lost 2, with 21 bases in between.

V usage is TRBV2 and J usage is TRBJ1-3; possible D gene TRBD1, 5 bases. The V end lost 8 bases, the J end lost 2 bases, and 10 bases lay between the germline ends. Per the germline V gene, CDR1 is SNHLY and CDR2 is FYNNEI. The CDR3 sequence is 13 residues long. CDR3 amino acids: CASLGGTGNTIYF. CDR3 sequence (DNA): TGTGCCAGCCTGGGGGGGACTGGAAACACCATATATTTT. The full variable domain, its missing parts supplied by reference TRBV2 and TRBJ1-3, is EPEVTQTPSHQVTQMGQEVILRCVPISNHLYFYWYRQILGQKVEFLVSFYNNEISEKSEIFDDQFSVERPDGSNFTLKIRSTKLEDSAMYFCASLGGTGNTIYFGEGSWLTVV.

The rearrangement uses TRBV5-1 and TRBJ1-4; TRBD1 matches 10 bases. Germline CDR1 is SGHRS and CDR2 is YFSETQ. The V gene end was trimmed by 3 bases and the J gene end by 7 bases; junction bases not matched to a gene: 6. The CDR3 is 15 amino acids. This CDR3 reads CASSWGTGEGEKLFF. CDR3 bases: TGCGCCAGCAGCTGGGGGACAGGGGAAGGTGAAAAACTGTTTTTT.

The V gene is TRBV7-6, the J gene TRBJ2-3; TRBD2 aligns across 10 bases. The trim removed 2 bases at V and 3 bases at J, leaving 11 bases unmatched. Germline-derived CDR1 and CDR2 are SGHVS and FNYEAQ. CDR3 length: 18 amino acids. Written as DNA, the CDR3 is TGTGCCAGCAGCTTAAGAGCGGGGGGGCCCTTTTTTACAGATACGCAGTATTTT. It specifies CASSLRAGGPFFTDTQYF.

This clone was seen a few times. The genes are TRBV5-8 and TRBJ2-1; D may be TRBD2 (6 bases). The CDR3 contains 17 residues. The V gene's germline CDR1 is SGHTS and CDR2 YDEGEE. Trimming left V 6 bases short and J 5 bases short, with 24 bases between. This CDR3 is CASNPPLRLGRDNEQFF. The DNA for the CDR3 is TGTGCCAGCAACCCGCCCCTCCGACTAGGAAGGGACAATGAGCAGTTCTTC.

This clone was counted a single time. The CDR3 is CALGQARGDTQYF. Written as DNA, the CDR3 is TGTGCCTTAGGACAGGCCCGGGGGGATACGCAGTATTTT. The genes are TRBV5-4 and TRBJ2-3; tentatively, D is TRBD1 (7 bases). CDR3 length: 13 residues. Germline assignment: CDR1 SGHNT and CDR2 YYREEE (reference sequence). With 10 bases removed from V and 6 bases from J, the gap between germline ends came to 18 bases.

The chain links TRBV4-3 to TRBJ1-1; D gene ambiguous. This CDR3 is built from 13 residues. V lost 3 bases and J lost 11, with 16 bases in between. The germline CDR1 and CDR2 sequences are LGHNA and YSLEER. The CDR3 DNA reads as TGCGCCAGCAGCCAGTTCGCGGGCTCCCAGGCTTTCTTT. Protein sequence: CASSQFAGSQAFF.

The V gene is TRBV25-1, the J gene TRBJ1-2, with D perhaps TRBD1 (5 bases). The CDR3 spans 13 residues. Germline CDR1 and CDR2: MGHDK and SYGVNS. Trimming shortened V by 2 bases and J by 8 bases, and 12 bases separated the two germline ends. For the CDR3, the DNA is TGTGCCAGCAGTGAAGACCGCCAGGGAGGCTACACCTTC. As protein: CASSEDRQGGYTF.

The V gene is TRBV19, the J gene TRBJ1-2, with D uncertain. The germline V gene encodes CDR1 LNHDA and CDR2 SQIVND (reference sequence). Trimming pared 4 bases from V and 4 bases from J, leaving 16 bases between. The CDR3 sequence is 15 residues long. In DNA form, the CDR3 reads TGTGCCAGTAGTACCTTCGGCAGGCGCGTCTATGGCTACACCTTC. Amino acids: CASSTFGRRVYGYTF.

This clone was seen a handful of times. This sequence joins TRBV28 and TRBJ1-6, with unresolved D. The CDR3 extends over 13 amino acids. V was pared by 2 bases and J by 10 bases, with 9 bases between. Germline CDR1 and CDR2: MDHEN and SYDVKM. CDR3 sequence: CASSLVGVSPLHF. The CDR3 DNA sequence: TGTGCCAGCAGTTTAGTCGGGGTGTCACCCCTCCACTTT.

J is TRBJ2-5 and V is TRBV27; 12 bases map to TRBD2. V lost 5 bases, J lost 0 bases, and 4 bases stayed unmatched. The CDR3 spans 16 residues. Germline V gene lookup returns CDR1 MNHEY and CDR2 SMNVEV (reference sequence). The CDR3 region is CASSILAGGHQETQYF. CDR3 nucleotides: TGTGCCAGCAGTATACTAGCGGGGGGCCACCAAGAGACCCAGTACTTC.

Here the CDR3 reads CAISEDGTGRVGETQYF. In DNA form, the CDR3 reads TGTGCCATCAGTGAAGACGGTACAGGGAGGGTGGGGGAGACCCAGTACTTC. The chain joins TRBV10-3 to TRBJ2-5; possible D gene TRBD2, 7 bases. The CDR3 loop spans 17 amino acids. The V gene lost 3 bases and the J gene lost 5 bases, with 22 bases spanning the gap. Germline values: CDR1 ENHRY, CDR2 SYGVKD.

The rearrangement joins TRBV7-9 to TRBJ1-4, with D tentatively TRBD1 (5 bases). The ends were cut back, 1 base at V and 7 bases at J, with 19 bases in the middle. This CDR3 has 17 residues. The germline gives CDR1 SEHNR, CDR2 FQNEAQ (reference sequence). CDR3 in DNA: TGTGCCAGCAGCTTAGGATGGAGGGAGAGGGGACGTGAAAAACTGTTTTTT. Its protein product is CASSLGWRERGREKLFF.

The chain is built from TRBV27 and TRBJ1-6; unclear D gene. V lost 3 bases and J lost 1, with 7 bases in between. Germline V gene data show CDR1 as MNHEY and CDR2 as SMNVEV (reference sequence). The CDR3 runs to 15 residues. The CDR3: CASSLRVSYNSPLHF. The CDR3 DNA reads TGTGCCAGCAGTTTGAGGGTGTCCTATAATTCACCCCTCCACTTT.